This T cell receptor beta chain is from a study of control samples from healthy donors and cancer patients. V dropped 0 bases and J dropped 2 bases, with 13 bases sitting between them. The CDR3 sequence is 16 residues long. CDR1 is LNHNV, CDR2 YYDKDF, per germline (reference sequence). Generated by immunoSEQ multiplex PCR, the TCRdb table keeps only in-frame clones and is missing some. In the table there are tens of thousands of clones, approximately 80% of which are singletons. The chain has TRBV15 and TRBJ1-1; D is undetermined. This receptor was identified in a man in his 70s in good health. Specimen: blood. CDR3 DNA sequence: TGTGCCACCAGCAGAGATGTGTCAGCCCTAAACACTGAAGCTTTCTTT. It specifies CATSRDVSALNTEAFF.